This TCR beta chain was recovered during a study of PD-1 blockade in classical Hodgkin lymphoma. Time point described: cycle 4 day 1 (C4D1), after 5 to 7 weeks of nivolumab. All patients relapsed after autologous stem cell transplantation, and brentuximab vedotin exposure varied. The V gene's germline CDR1 is MNHNS and CDR2 SASEGT. The CDR3 extends over 13 amino acids. The ends lost 7 bases at V and 5 bases at J; junction bases unmatched: 4. Libraries were prepared by immunoSEQ multiplex PCR; TCRdb keeps only in-frame clonotypes and omits some of them. The sample consists of 25,000 to 35,000 clones, approximately 70% of them appearing once.

The source material was peripheral blood mononuclear cells (PBMCs), sampled before the fourth cycle of nivolumab. The source of this sequence is a human donor with classical Hodgkin lymphoma. The chain joins TRBV6-1 to TRBJ1-5; TRBD1 matches 8 bases. The CDR3 loop reads CASTDREHQPQHF. The CDR3 bases are TGTGCCAGCACGGACAGGGAACATCAGCCCCAGCATTTT.